These T cell receptor beta chains were read from a single sample in a study of T cells in Graves' hyperthyroidism and ophthalmopathy. Each CDR3 protein is one row after TCRdb ran MiXCR on the multiplex PCR reads. Among around 450,000 distinct CDR3 sequences listed, about an eighth were seen once. Sequenced material: blood. The receptors were sampled from a woman aged 18-29 years with Graves' hyperthyroidism. The CDR3 runs from the conserved cysteine through the conserved F or W. The D gene is left open where the match is weak. Size is omitted from some rows. Given values are once, few, many or a class for expanded clones.

>.|TRBD2|TRBV20-1|TRBJ2-7
TGCAGTGCTAAGCCACTAGCGGGAGGCATAAACGAGCAGTACTTC
CSAKPLAGGINEQYF
>many|TRBD2|TRBV28|TRBJ2-7
TGTGCCAGCAGCCCACCACATAGCGGGAGATGGTACGAGCAGTACTTC
CASSPPHSGRWYEQYF
>many|TRBD2|TRBV27|TRBJ2-7
TGTGCCAGCAGTTTGCGGGGGATCGGGGAGCAGTACTTC
CASSLRGIGEQYF
>.|.|TRBV6-2/TRBV6-3|TRBJ2-7
TGTGCCAGCAGTTACTCTAGCGGCCGCTCCTACGAGCAGTACTTC
CASSYSSGRSYEQYF
>many|TRBD1|TRBV7-2|TRBJ2-7
TGTGCCAGCAGCCGTGGACAGGGGAAGTACGAGCAGTACTTC
CASSRGQGKYEQYF
>.|TRBD2|TRBV10-3|TRBJ2-1
TGTGCCATCAGTGAGTGGGCTAGCGGGAGAGGGAATGAGCAGTTCTTC
CAISEWASGRGNEQFF
>many|.|TRBV29-1|TRBJ2-1
TGCAGCGTTGAAGAATCACTAGACGAGGGGGATGAGCAGTTCTTC
CSVEESLDEGDEQFF
>many|.|TRBV3-1|TRBJ2-3
TGTGCCAGCAGCCAACCCACCACGGATACGCAGTATTTT
CASSQPTTDTQYF
>many|.|TRBV24-1|TRBJ2-5
TGTGCCACCAGTGACACGAGGCCGGGAAGGGTGCGGGAGACCCAGTACTTC
CATSDTRPGRVRETQYF
>few|.|TRBV12-5|TRBJ2-1
TGTGCTAGTGGTTTGGGGGCGATGAATGAGCAGTTCTTC
CASGLGAMNEQFF
>many|TRBD1|TRBV10-3|TRBJ2-1
TGTGCCATCAGTGTCTCCCGGGGACAGGGAGGTAATGAGCAGTTCTTC
CAISVSRGQGGNEQFF
>.|TRBD1|TRBV13|TRBJ1-5
TGTGCCAGCAGCAGGACAGGGGGCGTTCATCAGCCCCAGCATTTT
CASSRTGGVHQPQHF
>.|.|TRBV5-6|TRBJ2-1
TGTGCCAGCAGCTTGGACCCCGGGGGATGGGCCTACAATGAGCAGTTCTTC
CASSLDPGGWAYNEQFF
>many|TRBD1|TRBV20-1|TRBJ2-7
TGCAGTGCCAGGTTGGGGACAGGGGGCTCCGAGCAGTACTTC
CSARLGTGGSEQYF
>.|TRBD2|TRBV10-1|TRBJ2-1
TGCGCCAGCCCGGGACTAGCGGATTACAATGAGCAGTTCTTC
CASPGLADYNEQFF
>many|TRBD1|TRBV11-2|TRBJ1-2
TGTGCCAGCAGCGTAAAGAGTGGACCGGGACAGGGACTTGGCTACACCTTC
CASSVKSGPGQGLGYTF
>.|.|TRBV6-5|TRBJ2-1
TGTGCCAGCAGTTACTCCATGAACAGGGCTTACAATGAGCAGTTCTTC
CASSYSMNRAYNEQFF
>many|.|TRBV19|TRBJ1-6
TGTGCCAGTAGTTGGCGGGGAAATTCACCCCTCCACTTT
CASSWRGNSPLHF